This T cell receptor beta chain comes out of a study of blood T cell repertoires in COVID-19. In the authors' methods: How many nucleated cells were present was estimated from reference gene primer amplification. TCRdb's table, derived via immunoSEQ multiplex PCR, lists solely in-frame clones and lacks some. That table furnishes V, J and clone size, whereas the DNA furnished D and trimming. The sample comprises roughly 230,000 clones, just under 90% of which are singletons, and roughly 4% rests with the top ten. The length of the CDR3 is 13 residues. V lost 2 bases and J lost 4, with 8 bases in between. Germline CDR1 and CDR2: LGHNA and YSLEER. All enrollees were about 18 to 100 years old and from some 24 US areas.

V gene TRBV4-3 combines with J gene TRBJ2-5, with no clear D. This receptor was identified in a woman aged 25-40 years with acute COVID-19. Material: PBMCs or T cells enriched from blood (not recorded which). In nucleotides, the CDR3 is TGCGCCAGCAGCCAAACCCTCGGAGAGACCCAGTACTTC. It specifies CASSQTLGETQYF.